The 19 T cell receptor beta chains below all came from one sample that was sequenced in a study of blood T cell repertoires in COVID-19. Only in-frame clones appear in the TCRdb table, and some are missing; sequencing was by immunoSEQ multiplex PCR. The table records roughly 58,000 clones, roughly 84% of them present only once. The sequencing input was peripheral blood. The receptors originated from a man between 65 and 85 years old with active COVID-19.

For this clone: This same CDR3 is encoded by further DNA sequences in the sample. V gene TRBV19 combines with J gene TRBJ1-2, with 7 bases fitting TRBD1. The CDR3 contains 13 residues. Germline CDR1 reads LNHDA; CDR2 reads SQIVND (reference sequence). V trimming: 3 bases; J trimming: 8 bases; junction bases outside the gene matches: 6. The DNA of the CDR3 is TGTGCCAGTAGTATCGGGACAGTTCCCGGCTACACCTTC. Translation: CASSIGTVPGYTF. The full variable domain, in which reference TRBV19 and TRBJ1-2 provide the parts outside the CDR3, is DGGITQSPKYLFRKEGQNVTLSCEQNLNHDAMYWYRQDPGQGLRLIYYSQIVNDFQKGDIAEGYSVSREKKESFPLTVTSAQKNPTAFYLCASSIGTVPGYTFGSGTRLTVV.

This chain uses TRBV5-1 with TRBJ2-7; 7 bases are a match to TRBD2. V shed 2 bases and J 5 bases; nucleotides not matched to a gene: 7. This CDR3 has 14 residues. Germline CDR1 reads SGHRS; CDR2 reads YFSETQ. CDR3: CASSFSGPEDEQYF. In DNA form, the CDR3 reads TGCGCCAGCAGCTTTAGCGGGCCGGAGGACGAGCAGTACTTC.

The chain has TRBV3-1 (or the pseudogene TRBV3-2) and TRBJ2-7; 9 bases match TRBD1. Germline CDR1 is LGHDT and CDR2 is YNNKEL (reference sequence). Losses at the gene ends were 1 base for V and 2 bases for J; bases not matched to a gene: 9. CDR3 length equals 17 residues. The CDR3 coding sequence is TGTGCCAGCAGCCAAGCCGGACAGGGGCTATCACCCTACGAGCAGTACTTC. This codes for CASSQAGQGLSPYEQYF.

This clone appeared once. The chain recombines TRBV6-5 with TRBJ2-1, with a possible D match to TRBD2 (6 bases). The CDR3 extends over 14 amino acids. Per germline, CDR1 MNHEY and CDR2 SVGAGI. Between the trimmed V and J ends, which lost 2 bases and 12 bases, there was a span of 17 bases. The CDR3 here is CASSYGLAAHGQFF. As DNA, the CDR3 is TGTGCCAGCAGTTACGGGTTAGCGGCCCATGGGCAGTTCTTC.

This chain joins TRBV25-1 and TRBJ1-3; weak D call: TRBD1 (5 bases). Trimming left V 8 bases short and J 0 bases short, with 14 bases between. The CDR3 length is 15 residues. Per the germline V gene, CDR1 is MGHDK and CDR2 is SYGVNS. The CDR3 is CASGGTGASGNTIYF. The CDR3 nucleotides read TGTGCCAGCGGCGGGACTGGGGCCTCTGGAAACACCATATATTTT.

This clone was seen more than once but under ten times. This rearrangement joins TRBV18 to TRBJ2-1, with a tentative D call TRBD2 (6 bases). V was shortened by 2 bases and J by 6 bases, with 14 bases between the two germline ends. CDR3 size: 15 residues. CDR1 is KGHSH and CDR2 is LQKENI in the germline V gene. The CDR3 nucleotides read TGTGCCAGCTCACCAACGGGAGCCCTTACCAATGAGCAGTTCTTC. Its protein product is CASSPTGALTNEQFF. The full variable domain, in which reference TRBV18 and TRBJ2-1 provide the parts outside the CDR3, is NAGVMQNPRHLVRRRGQEARLRCSPMKGHSHVYWYRQLPEEGLKFMVYLQKENIIDESGMPKERFSAEFPKEGPSILRIQQVVRGDSAAYFCASSPTGALTNEQFFGPGTRLTVL.

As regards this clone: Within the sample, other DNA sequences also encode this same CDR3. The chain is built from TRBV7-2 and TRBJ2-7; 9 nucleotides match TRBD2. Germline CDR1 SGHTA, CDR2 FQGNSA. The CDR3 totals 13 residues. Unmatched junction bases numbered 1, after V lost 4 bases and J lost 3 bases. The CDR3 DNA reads TGTGCCAGCAGCTCGACTAGCGGCTACGAGCAGTACTTC. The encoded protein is CASSSTSGYEQYF.

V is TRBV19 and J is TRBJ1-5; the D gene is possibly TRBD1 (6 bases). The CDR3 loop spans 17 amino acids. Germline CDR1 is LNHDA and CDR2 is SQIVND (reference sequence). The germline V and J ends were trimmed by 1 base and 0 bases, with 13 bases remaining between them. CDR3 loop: CASSIGGQPYSNQPQHF. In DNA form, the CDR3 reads TGTGCCAGTAGTATAGGGGGGCAGCCATATAGCAATCAGCCCCAGCATTTT.

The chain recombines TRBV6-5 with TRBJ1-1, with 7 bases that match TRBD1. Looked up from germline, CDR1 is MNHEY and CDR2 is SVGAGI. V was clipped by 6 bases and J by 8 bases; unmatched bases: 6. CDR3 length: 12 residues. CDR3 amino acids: CASSQTGTEAFF. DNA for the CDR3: TGTGCCAGCAGCCAGACAGGGACGGAAGCTTTCTTT.

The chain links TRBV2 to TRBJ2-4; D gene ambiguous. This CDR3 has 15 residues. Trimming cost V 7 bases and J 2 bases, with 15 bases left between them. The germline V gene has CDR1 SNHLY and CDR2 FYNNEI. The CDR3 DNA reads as TGTGCCAGCAATTCCCGACTTGTTACCAAAAACATTCAGTACTTC. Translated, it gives CASNSRLVTKNIQYF.

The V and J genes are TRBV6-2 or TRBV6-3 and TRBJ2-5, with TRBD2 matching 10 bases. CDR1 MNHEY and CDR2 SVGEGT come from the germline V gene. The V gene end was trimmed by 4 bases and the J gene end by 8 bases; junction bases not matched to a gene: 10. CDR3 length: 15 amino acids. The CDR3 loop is CASSSVAGGLGTQYF. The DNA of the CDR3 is TGTGCCAGCAGTTCGGTAGCGGGAGGCCTGGGAACCCAGTACTTC.

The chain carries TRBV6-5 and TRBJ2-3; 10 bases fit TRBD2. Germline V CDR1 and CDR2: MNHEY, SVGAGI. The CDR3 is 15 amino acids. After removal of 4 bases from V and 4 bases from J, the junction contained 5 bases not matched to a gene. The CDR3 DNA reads TGTGCCAGCAGTTTTCAGCGGGAGGGTGCAGATACGCAGTATTTT. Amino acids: CASSFQREGADTQYF.

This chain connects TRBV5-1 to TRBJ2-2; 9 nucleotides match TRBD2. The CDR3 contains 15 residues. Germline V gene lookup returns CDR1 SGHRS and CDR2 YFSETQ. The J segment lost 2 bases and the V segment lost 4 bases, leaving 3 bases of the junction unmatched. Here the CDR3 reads CASSGGTSNTGELFF. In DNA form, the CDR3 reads TGCGCCAGCAGCGGGGGGACTAGCAACACCGGGGAGCTGTTTTTT.

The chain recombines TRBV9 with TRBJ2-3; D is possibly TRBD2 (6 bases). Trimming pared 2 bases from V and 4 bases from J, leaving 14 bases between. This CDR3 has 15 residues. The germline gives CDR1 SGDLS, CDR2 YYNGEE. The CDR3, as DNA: TGTGCCAGCAGCGTCCCCCTGGGGGGTGCAGATACGCAGTATTTT. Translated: CASSVPLGGADTQYF.

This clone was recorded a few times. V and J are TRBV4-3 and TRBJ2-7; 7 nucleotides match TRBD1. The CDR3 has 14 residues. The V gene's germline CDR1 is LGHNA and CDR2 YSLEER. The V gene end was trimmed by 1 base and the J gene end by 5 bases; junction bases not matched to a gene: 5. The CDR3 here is CASSQVGTADEQYF. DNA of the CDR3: TGCGCCAGCAGCCAAGTCGGGACAGCGGACGAGCAGTACTTC.

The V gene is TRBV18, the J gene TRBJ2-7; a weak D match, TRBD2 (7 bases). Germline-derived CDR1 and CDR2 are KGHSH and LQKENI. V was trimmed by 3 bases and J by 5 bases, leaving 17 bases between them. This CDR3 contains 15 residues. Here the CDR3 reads CASSPAVSGGDEQYF. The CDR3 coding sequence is TGTGCCAGCTCACCGGCAGTGTCGGGGGGCGACGAGCAGTACTTC.

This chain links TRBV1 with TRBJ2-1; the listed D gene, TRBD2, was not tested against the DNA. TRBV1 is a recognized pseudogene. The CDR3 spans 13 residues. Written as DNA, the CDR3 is TGCCCCCGAGTAGCGGGAGAGGTTAATGAGCAGTTCTTC. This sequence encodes CPRVAGEVNEQFF.

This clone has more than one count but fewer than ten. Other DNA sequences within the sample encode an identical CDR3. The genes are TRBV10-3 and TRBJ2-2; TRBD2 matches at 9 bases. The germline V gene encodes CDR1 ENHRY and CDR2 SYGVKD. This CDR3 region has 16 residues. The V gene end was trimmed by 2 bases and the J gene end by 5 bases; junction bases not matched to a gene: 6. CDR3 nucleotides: TGTGCCATCAGTGAGGTAGCGGGAGTGGGGACCGGGGAGCTGTTTTTT. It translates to CAISEVAGVGTGELFF.

The CDR3 DNA follows: TGCGCCAGCAGCTTGACGGCGGGAGGGCCGGGAGGGACCCAGTACTTC. It translates to CASSLTAGGPGGTQYF. This chain uses TRBV5-1 with TRBJ2-5, with 9 bases lining up with TRBD2. The J segment lost 7 bases and the V segment lost 1 base, leaving 11 bases of the junction unmatched. There are 16 residues in the CDR3. CDR1 and CDR2 (germline): SGHRS, YFSETQ.